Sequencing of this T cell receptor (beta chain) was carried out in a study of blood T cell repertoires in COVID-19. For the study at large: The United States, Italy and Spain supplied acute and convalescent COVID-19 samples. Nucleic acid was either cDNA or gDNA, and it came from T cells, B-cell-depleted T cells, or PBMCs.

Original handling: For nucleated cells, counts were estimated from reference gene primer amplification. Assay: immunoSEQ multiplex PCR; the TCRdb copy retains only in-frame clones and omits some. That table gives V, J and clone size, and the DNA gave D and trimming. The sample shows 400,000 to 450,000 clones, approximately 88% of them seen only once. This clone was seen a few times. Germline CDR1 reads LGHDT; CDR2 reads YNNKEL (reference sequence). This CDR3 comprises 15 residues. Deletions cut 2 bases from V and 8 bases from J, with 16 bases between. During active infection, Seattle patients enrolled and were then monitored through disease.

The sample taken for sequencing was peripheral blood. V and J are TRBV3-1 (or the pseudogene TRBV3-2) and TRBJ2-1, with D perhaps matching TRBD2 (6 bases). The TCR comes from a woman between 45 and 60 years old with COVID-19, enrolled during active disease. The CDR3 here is CASSQTWGVEDEQFF. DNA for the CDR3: TGTGCCAGCAGCCAAACGTGGGGGGTAGAAGATGAGCAGTTCTTC.